This TCR beta chain emerged from a study of T-cell memory formation after mild COVID-19. Study-wide background: TCR clusters mostly belonged to single donors. Study conclusions and caveats: Pre-infection memory already had some responding clones, implying cross-reactive memory joined.

Germline V gene data show CDR1 as DFQATT and CDR2 as SNEGSKA (reference sequence). The CDR3 is 15 residues long. The germline V and J ends were trimmed by 0 bases and 4 bases, with 14 bases remaining between them. TCRdb called the 5' RACE reads again in MiXCR, with one record for every CDR3 protein. Found here are approximately 260,000 distinct CDR3 sequences, about 20% of them singletons; the top ten hold more than 20%. With respect to this clonotype: Its antigen is not identified.

The V gene is TRBV20-1, the J gene TRBJ2-3; D remains unclear. This receptor was taken from a man younger than 35 who had mild COVID-19 (a few samples of this study predate the infection). Cell type and time point are not known. Sequencing was performed on PBMCs or a T cell subset sorted from them (not recorded which). This CDR3 reads CSARDPTTFADTQYF. In nucleotides, the CDR3 is TGCAGTGCTAGAGACCCAACTACATTCGCAGATACGCAGTATTTT.